This T cell receptor (beta chain) was profiled in a study of regulatory dendritic cells for organ transplantation (dated by TCRdb to 2017 to 2019). In terms of the full investigation: The TCRbeta repertoires of sorted naive and memory CD4+ and CD8+ T cells were sequenced before and after allostimulation with regulatory or mature dendritic cells.

The CDR3 numbers 13 residues from cysteine through phenylalanine. The read is trimmed to its CDR3 DNA, 39 bases read in frame from base 1. Per the germline V gene, SGHRS is the CDR1 and YFSETQ is the CDR2. Here V drops 4 bases and J drops 5 bases, and the junction holds 4 bases not matched to any gene. A multiplexed two-step PCR with Vbeta-specific forward primers and Jbeta-specific reverse primers was used to amplify the TCRbeta CDR3 regions. Through the immunoSEQ service, TCRbeta libraries were sequenced on an Illumina instrument. Processing in the source paper ran as follows. V, D and J genes were assigned using IMGT annotation, and counts were corrected for multiplex PCR bias using synthetic CDR3 analogues. The immunoSEQ Analyzer calculated repertoire clonality as one minus the normalized Shannon entropy. Clonal expansion was defined by Fisher's exact test with Benjamini-Hochberg false discovery rate control, using two-tailed P<0.01. TCRdb carries this immuneACCESS record with in-frame sequences only. Its versions omit some clonotypes, under half of them owing to an unresolved V gene in the studies checked, with the rest unexplained. Clonal size and the V and J genes are those of that table, whereas D and trimming came from the DNA. For this sample the table gives 25,000 or so clones, of which roughly 80% were detected only once. The ten largest clones capture approximately 0.094% of the sample.

Details on this clone: This receptor's antigen is unknown. The record has no base qualities; no much larger clone is one base away.

Naive T cells were sorted as CD45RA+ and memory T cells as CD45RO+ CD4+ or CD8+ cells by FACS. T cells for TCR sequencing came from a couple of healthy control subjects. Sorted T cell subsets that were not stimulated were used as baseline controls for the mixed lymphocyte reactions. The Qiagen DNeasy Blood & Tissue Kit was used to extract genomic DNA. Overall study results and their limits: Of the resting subsets, memory CD8+ T cells had the largest number of alloreactive TCR clonotypes. Sequencing was done in only two subjects, and the authors reported considerable heterogeneity between individuals in the alloreactive memory CD8+ T cell pool. Allostimulation expanded memory CD8+ clones in both subjects, but regulatory dendritic cells appeared to induce more limited expansion than mature dendritic cells. Repertoires were highly diverse in naive CD4+ and CD8+ T cells, less diverse in memory cells, and most oligoclonal in memory CD8+ cells.

The chain links TRBV5-1 with TRBJ2-3; a stretch of 7 junction bases matches TRBD1. The sequencing sample was made of naive CD4+ T cells from blood. The label giving this sample's cell subset or site can be read as: CD45RA+ naive T cells. This clonotype was obtained from a human donor in good health. The CDR3 has the sequence CASSDRVQDTQYF. At the DNA level, the sequence is TGCGCCAGCAGCGACAGGGTGCAAGATACGCAGTATTTT.